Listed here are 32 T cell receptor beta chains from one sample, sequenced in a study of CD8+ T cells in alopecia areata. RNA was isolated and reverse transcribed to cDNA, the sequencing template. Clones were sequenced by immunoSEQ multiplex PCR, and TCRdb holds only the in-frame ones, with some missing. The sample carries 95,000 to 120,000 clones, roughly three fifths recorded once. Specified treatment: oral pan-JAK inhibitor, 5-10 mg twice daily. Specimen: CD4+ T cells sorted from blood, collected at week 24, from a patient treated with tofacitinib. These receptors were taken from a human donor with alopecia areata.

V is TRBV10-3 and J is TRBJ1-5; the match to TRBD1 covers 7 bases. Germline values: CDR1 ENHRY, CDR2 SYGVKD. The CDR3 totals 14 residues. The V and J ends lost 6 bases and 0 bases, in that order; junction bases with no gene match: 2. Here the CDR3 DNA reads TGTGCCATCAGAGGGACAGCTAGCAATCAGCCCCAGCATTTT. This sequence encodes CAIRGTASNQPQHF.

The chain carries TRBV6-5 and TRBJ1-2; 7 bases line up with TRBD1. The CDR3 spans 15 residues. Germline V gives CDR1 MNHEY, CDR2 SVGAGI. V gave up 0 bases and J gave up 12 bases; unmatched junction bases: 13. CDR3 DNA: TGTGCCAGCAGTTACTCGGAGGGGGCGCAAGCGGCCCACACCTTC. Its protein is CASSYSEGAQAAHTF.

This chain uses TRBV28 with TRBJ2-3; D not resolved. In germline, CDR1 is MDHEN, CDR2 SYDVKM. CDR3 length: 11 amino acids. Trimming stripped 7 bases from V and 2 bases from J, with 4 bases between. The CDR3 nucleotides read TGTGCCAGCACAGTCACAGATACGCAGTATTTT. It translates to CASTVTDTQYF. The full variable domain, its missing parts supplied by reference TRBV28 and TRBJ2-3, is DVKVTQSSRYLVKRTGEKVFLECVQDMDHENMFWYRQDPGLGLRLIYFSYDVKMKEKGDIPEGYSVSREKKERFSLILESASTNQTSMYLCASTVTDTQYFGPGTRLTVL.

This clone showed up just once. The CDR3 reads CAWSGGGGYTF. CDR3 coding DNA: TGTGCCTGGAGCGGGGGAGGTGGCTACACCTTC. The chain links TRBV30 to TRBJ1-2; a possible D gene is TRBD1 (5 bases). With 3 bases removed from V and 7 bases from J, the gap between germline ends came to 9 bases. Germline V gene data show CDR1 as GTSNPN and CDR2 as SVGIG (reference sequence). The length of the CDR3 is 11 residues.

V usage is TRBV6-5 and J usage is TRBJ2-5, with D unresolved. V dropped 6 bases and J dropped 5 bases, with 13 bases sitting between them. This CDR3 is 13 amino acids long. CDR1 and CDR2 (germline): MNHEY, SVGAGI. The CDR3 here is CASSLWGRETQYF. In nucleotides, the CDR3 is TGTGCCAGCAGCCTATGGGGTCGGGAGACCCAGTACTTC.

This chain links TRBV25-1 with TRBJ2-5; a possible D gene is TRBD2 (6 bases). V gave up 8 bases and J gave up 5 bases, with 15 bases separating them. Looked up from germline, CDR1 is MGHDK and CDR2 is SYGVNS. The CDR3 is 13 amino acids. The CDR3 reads CASLGTHWETQYF. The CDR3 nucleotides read TGTGCCAGCCTCGGGACTCATTGGGAGACCCAGTACTTC.

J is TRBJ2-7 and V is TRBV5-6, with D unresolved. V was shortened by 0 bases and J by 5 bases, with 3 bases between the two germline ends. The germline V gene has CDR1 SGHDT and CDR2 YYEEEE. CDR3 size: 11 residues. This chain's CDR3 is CASSLGHEQYF. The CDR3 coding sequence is TGTGCCAGCAGCTTGGGCCACGAGCAGTACTTC.

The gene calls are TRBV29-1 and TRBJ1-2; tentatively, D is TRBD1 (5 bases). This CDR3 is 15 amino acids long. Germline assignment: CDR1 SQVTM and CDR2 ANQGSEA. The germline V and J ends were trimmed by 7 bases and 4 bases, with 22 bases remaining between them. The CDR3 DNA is TGCAGCGCAACCACCCCAACAGGACGGTTCTATGGCTACACCTTC. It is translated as CSATTPTGRFYGYTF.

For the CDR3, the DNA is TGTGCCAGCTCACCATCAGGGGCGGGGGTGAACACTGAAGCTTTCTTT. Its protein product is CASSPSGAGVNTEAFF. This chain links TRBV18 with TRBJ1-1, with a weak D call TRBD1 (6 bases). The CDR3 consists of 16 residues. V was shortened by 2 bases and J by 0 bases, with 13 bases between the two germline ends. CDR1 KGHSH and CDR2 LQKENI come from the germline V gene.

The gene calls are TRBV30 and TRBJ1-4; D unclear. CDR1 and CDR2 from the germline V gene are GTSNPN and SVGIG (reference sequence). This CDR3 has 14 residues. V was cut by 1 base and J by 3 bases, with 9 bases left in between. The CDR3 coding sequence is TGTGCCTGGAGTGGAACAGTGCCTAATGAAAAACTGTTTTTT. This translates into CAWSGTVPNEKLFF.

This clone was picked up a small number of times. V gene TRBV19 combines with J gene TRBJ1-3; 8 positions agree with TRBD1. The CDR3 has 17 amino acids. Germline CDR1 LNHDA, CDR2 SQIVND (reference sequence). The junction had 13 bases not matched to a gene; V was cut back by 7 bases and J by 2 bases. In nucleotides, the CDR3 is TGTGCCAGTATCCCAAGGCGGGACAGGTACCCTGGAAACACCATATATTTT. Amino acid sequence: CASIPRRDRYPGNTIYF.

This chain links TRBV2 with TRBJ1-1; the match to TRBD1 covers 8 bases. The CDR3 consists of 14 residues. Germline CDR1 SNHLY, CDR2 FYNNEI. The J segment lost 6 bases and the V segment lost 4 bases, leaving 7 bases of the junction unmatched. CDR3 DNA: TGTGCCAGCAGTGTGGACAGGGCCCCCGCTGAAGCTTTCTTT. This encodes CASSVDRAPAEAFF.

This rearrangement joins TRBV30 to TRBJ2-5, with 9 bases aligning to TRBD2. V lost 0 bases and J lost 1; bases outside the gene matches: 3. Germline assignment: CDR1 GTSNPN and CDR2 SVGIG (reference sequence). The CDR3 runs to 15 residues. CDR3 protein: CAWSVLAGAQETQYF. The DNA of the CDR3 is TGTGCCTGGAGTGTGTTAGCGGGAGCCCAAGAGACCCAGTACTTC.

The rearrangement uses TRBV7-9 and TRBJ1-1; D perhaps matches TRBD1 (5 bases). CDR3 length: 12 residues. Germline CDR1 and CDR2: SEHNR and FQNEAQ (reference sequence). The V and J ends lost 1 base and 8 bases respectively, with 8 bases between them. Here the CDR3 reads CASSLDYREAFF. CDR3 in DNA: TGTGCCAGCAGCTTAGATTACAGGGAAGCTTTCTTT. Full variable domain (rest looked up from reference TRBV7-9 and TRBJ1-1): DTGVSQNPRHKITKRGQNVTFRCDPISEHNRLYWYRQTLGQGPEFLTYFQNEAQLEKSRLLSDRFSAERPKGSFSTLEIQRTEQGDSAMYLCASSLDYREAFFGQGTRLTVV.

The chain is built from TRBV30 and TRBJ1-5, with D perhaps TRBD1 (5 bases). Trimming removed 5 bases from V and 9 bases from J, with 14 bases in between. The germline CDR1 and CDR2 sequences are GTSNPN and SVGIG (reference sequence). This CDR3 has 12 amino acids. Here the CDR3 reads CAWSGRGGPQHF. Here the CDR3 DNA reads TGTGCCTGGTCAGGTCGCGGGGGGCCCCAGCATTTT.

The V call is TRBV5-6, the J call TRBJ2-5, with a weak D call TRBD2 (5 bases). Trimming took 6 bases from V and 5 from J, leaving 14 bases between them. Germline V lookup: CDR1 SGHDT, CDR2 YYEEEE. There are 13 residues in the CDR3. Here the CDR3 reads CASKTTTEETQYF. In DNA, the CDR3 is TGTGCCAGCAAGACTACAACGGAGGAGACCCAGTACTTC.

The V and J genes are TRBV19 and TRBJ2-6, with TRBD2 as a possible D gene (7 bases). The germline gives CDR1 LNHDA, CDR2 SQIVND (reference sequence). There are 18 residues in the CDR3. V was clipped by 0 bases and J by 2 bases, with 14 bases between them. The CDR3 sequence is CASSIDGGARPGANVLTF. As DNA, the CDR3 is TGTGCCAGTAGTATAGATGGGGGGGCGCGCCCTGGGGCCAACGTCCTGACTTTC.

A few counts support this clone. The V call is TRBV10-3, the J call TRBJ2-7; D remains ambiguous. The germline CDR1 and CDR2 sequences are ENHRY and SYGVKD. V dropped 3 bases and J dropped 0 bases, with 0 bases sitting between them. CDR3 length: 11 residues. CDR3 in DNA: TGTGCCATCAGTGACTCCTACGAGCAGTACTTC. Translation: CAISDSYEQYF.

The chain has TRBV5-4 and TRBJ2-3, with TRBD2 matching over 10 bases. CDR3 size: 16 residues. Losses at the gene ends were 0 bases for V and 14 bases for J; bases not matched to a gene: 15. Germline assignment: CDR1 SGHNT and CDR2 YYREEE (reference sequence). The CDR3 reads CASSLAFVTSGPTVYF. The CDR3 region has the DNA TGTGCCAGCAGCTTGGCCTTCGTGACTAGCGGGCCCACCGTGTATTTT.

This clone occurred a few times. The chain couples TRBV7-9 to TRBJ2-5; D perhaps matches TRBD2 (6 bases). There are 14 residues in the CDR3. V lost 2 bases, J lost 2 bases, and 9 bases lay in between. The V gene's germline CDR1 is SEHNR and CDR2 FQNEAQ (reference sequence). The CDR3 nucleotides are TGTGCCAGCAGCTTAACGGCGGGACAAGAGACCCAGTACTTC. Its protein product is CASSLTAGQETQYF.

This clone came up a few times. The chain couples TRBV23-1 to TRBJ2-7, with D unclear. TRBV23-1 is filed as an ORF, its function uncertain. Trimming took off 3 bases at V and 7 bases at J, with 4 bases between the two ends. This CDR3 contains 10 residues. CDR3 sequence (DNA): TGCGCCAGCAGTCATATGGAGCAGTACTTC. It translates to CASSHMEQYF.

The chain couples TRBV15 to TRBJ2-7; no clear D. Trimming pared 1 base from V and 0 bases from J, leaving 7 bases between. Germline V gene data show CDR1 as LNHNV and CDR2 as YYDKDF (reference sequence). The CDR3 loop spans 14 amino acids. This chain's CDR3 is CATSRVKGSYEQYF. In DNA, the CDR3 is TGTGCCACCAGCAGAGTGAAGGGCTCCTACGAGCAGTACTTC.

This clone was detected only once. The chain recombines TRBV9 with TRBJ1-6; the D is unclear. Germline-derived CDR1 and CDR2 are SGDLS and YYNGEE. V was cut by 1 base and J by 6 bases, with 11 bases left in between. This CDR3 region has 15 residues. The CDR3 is CASSVRWDGNSPLHF. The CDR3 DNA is TGTGCCAGCAGCGTAAGATGGGATGGTAATTCACCCCTCCACTTT.

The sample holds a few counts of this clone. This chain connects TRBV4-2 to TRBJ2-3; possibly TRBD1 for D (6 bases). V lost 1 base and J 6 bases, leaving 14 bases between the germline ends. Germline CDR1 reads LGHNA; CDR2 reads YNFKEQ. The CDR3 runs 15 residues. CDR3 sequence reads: CASSQGGGRSDTQYF. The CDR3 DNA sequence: TGTGCCAGCAGCCAAGGAGGGGGACGGTCGGATACGCAGTATTTT.

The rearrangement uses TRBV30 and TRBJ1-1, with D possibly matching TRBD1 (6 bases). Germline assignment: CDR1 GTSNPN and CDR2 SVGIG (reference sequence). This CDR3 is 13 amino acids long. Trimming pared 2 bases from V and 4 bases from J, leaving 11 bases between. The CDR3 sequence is CAWSRGAGTEAFF. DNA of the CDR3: TGTGCCTGGAGTCGGGGGGCGGGCACTGAAGCTTTCTTT.

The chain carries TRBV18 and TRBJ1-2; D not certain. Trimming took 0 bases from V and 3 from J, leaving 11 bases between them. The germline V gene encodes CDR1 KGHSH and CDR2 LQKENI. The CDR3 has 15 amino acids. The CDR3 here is CASSPPTRSDYGYTF. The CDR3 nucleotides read TGTGCCAGCTCACCACCGACCAGGTCTGACTATGGCTACACCTTC.

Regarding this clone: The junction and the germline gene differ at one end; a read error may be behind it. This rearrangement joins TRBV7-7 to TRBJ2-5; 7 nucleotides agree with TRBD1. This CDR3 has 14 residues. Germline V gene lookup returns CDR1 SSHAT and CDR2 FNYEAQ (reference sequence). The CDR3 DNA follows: TGTGCTAGCAGCTTAGCCAGGGGGCAAGAGACCCAGTACTTC. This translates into CASSLARGQETQYF.

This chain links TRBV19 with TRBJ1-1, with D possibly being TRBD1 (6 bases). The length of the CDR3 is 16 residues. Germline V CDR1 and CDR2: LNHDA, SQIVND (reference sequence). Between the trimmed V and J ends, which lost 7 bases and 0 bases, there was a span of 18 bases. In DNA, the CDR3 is TGTGCCAGTATCCCACATCAGGGGACCATGAACACTGAAGCTTTCTTT. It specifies CASIPHQGTMNTEAFF.

CDR3 bases: TGTGCCAGCGGCGGGGGGACGGCAAGCGAGCAGTACTTC. Its protein product is CASGGGTASEQYF. V and J are TRBV5-6 and TRBJ2-7; 8 bases align to TRBD2. Germline trimming cut 7 bases from V and 6 bases from J; bases unmatched to any gene: 9. Germline V gives CDR1 SGHDT, CDR2 YYEEEE. The CDR3 length is 13 residues.

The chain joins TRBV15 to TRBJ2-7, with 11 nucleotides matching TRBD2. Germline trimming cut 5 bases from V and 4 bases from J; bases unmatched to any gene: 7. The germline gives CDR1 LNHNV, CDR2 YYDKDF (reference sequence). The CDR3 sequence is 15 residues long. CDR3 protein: CATSGGTSGGYEQYF. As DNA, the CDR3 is TGTGCCACCAGCGGAGGGACTAGCGGAGGATACGAGCAGTACTTC.

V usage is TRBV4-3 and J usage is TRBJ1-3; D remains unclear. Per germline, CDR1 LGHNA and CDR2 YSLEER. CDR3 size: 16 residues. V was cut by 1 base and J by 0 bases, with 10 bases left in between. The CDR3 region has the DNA TGCGCCAGCAGCCAAGGCAACTCGGTCTCTGGAAACACCATATATTTT. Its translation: CASSQGNSVSGNTIYF.

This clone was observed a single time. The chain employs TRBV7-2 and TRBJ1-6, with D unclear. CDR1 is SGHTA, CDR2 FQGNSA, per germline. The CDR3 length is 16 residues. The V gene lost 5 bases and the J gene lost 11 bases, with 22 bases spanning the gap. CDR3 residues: CASSRSIREGAAPLHF. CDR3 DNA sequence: TGTGCCAGCAGCCGCTCCATTAGGGAGGGAGCGGCACCCCTCCACTTT.